A selection of T cell receptor beta chains follows, all from one sample in a study of vaccination and CD4 T cells after COVID-19. TCRdb redid the calling of the PCR reads with MiXCR, one entry per CDR3 protein. The table lists 7,500 to 10,000 distinct CDR3 sequences, over 30% of them singletons. No antigen has been assigned to these receptors. The sequenced sample was CD4+ T cells from blood, cultured in vitro. All receptors come from a human donor in good health. CDR3s include the opening cysteine and the closing phenylalanine or tryptophan. The D gene is left open where the match is weak. Clone sizes are given selectively: once, few, many, or a class where the clone is expanded.

v_call	d_call	cdr3_length	clone_size	j_call	cdr3_nt	cdr3_aa
TRBV6-1	NA	13	few	TRBJ2-4	TGTGCCAGCAGTGCTCCCACTGTAAACATTCAGTACTTC	CASSAPTVNIQYF
TRBV11-2	TRBD2	15	once	TRBJ2-3	TGTGCCAGCAGCCCTAGCGGGATGTCTCGGAATACGCAGTATTTT	CASSPSGMSRNTQYF
TRBV20-1	TRBD2	14	few	TRBJ2-3	TGCAGTGCTAGCATTAGCGGGGGGGCAAATACGCAGTATTTT	CSASISGGANTQYF
TRBV5-6	TRBD2	13	NA	TRBJ2-5	TGTGCCAGCAGCTTTAGCGGGGGAGAGACCCAGTACTTC	CASSFSGGETQYF
TRBV14	NA	16	once	TRBJ2-7	TGTGCCAGCAGCCACACAAGAGACTCACCTACCTACGAGCAGTACTTC	CASSHTRDSPTYEQYF
TRBV29-1	NA	13	few	TRBJ1-2	TGCAGCGTTGAGTTAGGCGACAACTATGGCTACACCTTC	CSVELGDNYGYTF
TRBV12-3/TRBV12-4	TRBD2	16	once	TRBJ2-5	TGTGCCAGCAGCACCCTTAGCGGGGGGCCCCGAGAGACCCAGTACTTC	CASSTLSGGPRETQYF
TRBV4-2	TRBD2	16	NA	TRBJ2-3	TGTGCCAGCAGCCAAGGGACTAGCGGGGGGGCAGATACGCAGTATTTT	CASSQGTSGGADTQYF
TRBV6-5	NA	13	few	TRBJ1-5	TGTGCCAGCAGTTCAACAGGTAATCAGCCCCAGCATTTT	CASSSTGNQPQHF
TRBV10-3	TRBD1	16	NA	TRBJ1-1	TGTGCCATCAGTGAGTCGACCGGGACAGGGGACACTGAAGCTTTCTTT	CAISESTGTGDTEAFF
TRBV2	NA	14	few	TRBJ1-1	TGTGCCAGCATTTCGTTGGGGGAAGCGGGTGAAGCTTTCTTT	CASISLGEAGEAFF
TRBV20-1	NA	14	NA	TRBJ1-1	TGCAGTGCTAGTCAATCACAGGGCTTGGCTGAAGCTTTCTTT	CSASQSQGLAEAFF
TRBV29-1	NA	12	few	TRBJ1-5	TGCAGCGAGAAGACGAGGATCCAGCCCCAGCATTTT	CSEKTRIQPQHF
TRBV6-1	NA	13	NA	TRBJ2-2	TGTGCCAGCAGTGAAACGTGGGCCGGGGAGCTGTTTTTT	CASSETWAGELFF
TRBV6-1	NA	13	few	TRBJ1-6	TGTGCCAGCTCAGGACAAATCGATTCACCCCTCCACTTT	CASSGQIDSPLHF
TRBV6-1	NA	13	NA	TRBJ1-5	TGTGCCAGCCTGGGGGTCTCTTATCAGCCCCAGCATTTT	CASLGVSYQPQHF
TRBV30	NA	15	NA	TRBJ2-5	TGTGCCTGGAGTGTACTGGCTAGTCTCCAAGAGACCCAGTACTTC	CAWSVLASLQETQYF
TRBV19	NA	14	NA	TRBJ1-1	TGTGCCAGTAGTATAGATAGGACCCCTGTGAAGGCTTTCTTT	CASSIDRTPVKAFF
TRBV6-5	NA	13	NA	TRBJ1-6	TGTGCCAGCAGTTACGGATGGGATTCACCCCTCCACTTT	CASSYGWDSPLHF
TRBV12-3/TRBV12-4	NA	16	NA	TRBJ2-5	TGTGCCAGCAGTTTCCGTATGGTGGAGGGGTCGGAGACCCAGTACTTC	CASSFRMVEGSETQYF
TRBV6-5	TRBD2	14	NA	TRBJ2-7	TGTGCCAGCAGTTTAAGCGGGGAAAACTACGAGCAGTACTTC	CASSLSGENYEQYF
TRBV20-1	TRBD1	15	NA	TRBJ1-6	TGCAGTACTAAGCGAGGACAGGGTCATAATTCACCCCTCCACTTT	CSTKRGQGHNSPLHF
TRBV19	TRBD2	15	few	TRBJ2-5	TGTGCCAGTAGTATCGGACTAGCAGGGAGTGAGACCCAGTACTTC	CASSIGLAGSETQYF
TRBV7-9	NA	16	NA	TRBJ1-1	TGTGCCAGCAGCGCCGGGACTCCGGGCGTAGGCACTGAAGCTTTCTTT	CASSAGTPGVGTEAFF
TRBV24-1	TRBD2	15	NA	TRBJ2-1	TGTGCCACCAGTGACCAAGCGGGGGGGCAAAATGAGCAGTTCTTC	CATSDQAGGQNEQFF
TRBV12-3/TRBV12-4	NA	12	NA	TRBJ2-7	TGTGCCAGCCTAGGGCTGGCCTACGAGCAGTACTTC	CASLGLAYEQYF
TRBV7-9	NA	13	few	TRBJ2-5	TGTGCCAGCAGCTCCCGGACTGCCGAGACCCAGTACTTC	CASSSRTAETQYF
TRBV10-3	NA	10	medium-sized	TRBJ1-1	TGTGCCATCGGCAGGGATGAAGCTTTCTTT	CAIGRDEAFF
TRBV12-3/TRBV12-4	NA	15	few	TRBJ1-5	TGTGCCAGCAGGTTGGGACTCTTTAGCAATCAGCCCCAGCATTTT	CASRLGLFSNQPQHF
TRBV28	NA	15	NA	TRBJ1-6	TGTGCCAGCAGTTTAGCTGGAGGGGCGAATTCACCCCTCCACTTT	CASSLAGGANSPLHF
TRBV6-4	NA	13	few	TRBJ1-2	TGTGCCAGCAGTGTCACACAGGGTTATGGCTACACCTTC	CASSVTQGYGYTF
TRBV10-3	TRBD1	14	NA	TRBJ2-2	TGTGCCATCAGGGCAGGGGGGAACACCGGGGAGCTGTTTTTT	CAIRAGGNTGELFF
TRBV27	NA	13	NA	TRBJ2-5	TGTGCCAGCACTTCCTGGGGATCAGAGACCCAGTACTTC	CASTSWGSETQYF
TRBV20-1	NA	12	few	TRBJ1-2	TGCAGTGCCAAGGCCAGGGGTGGTGGCTACACCTTC	CSAKARGGGYTF
TRBV15	NA	13	NA	TRBJ1-1	TGTGCCACCAGCAGCAAAGTGAACACTGAAGCTTTCTTT	CATSSKVNTEAFF
TRBV27	TRBD2	15	NA	TRBJ2-7	TGTGCCAGCAGTTTAATGGCCGCGGGGGGCTACGAGCAGTACTTC	CASSLMAAGGYEQYF
TRBV6-5	NA	12	NA	TRBJ1-1	TGTGCCAGCAGTTACTCTCGGACGGGGGCTTTCTTT	CASSYSRTGAFF
TRBV6-1	TRBD1	14	NA	TRBJ2-2	TGTGCCAGCAGCAGACAGGGATGGTCCGGGGAGCTGTTTTTT	CASSRQGWSGELFF
TRBV6-2/TRBV6-3	NA	16	NA	TRBJ1-5	TGTGCCAGCAGTTACTTAGGGGGGCTTAGCAATCAGCCCCAGCATTTT	CASSYLGGLSNQPQHF
TRBV24-1	TRBD1	16	few	TRBJ2-1	TGTGCCACCAGTGATGCCGGACAGGGATCCTACAATGAGCAGTTCTTC	CATSDAGQGSYNEQFF
TRBV11-2	NA	14	NA	TRBJ1-1	TGTGCCAGCAGCCGTGGACACCCGGACACTGAAGCTTTCTTT	CASSRGHPDTEAFF
TRBV7-3	TRBD2	18	NA	TRBJ2-3	TGTGCCAGCAGCTTAAGGGGGACTAGCGGGGACCCAACAGATACGCAGTATTTT	CASSLRGTSGDPTDTQYF
TRBV29-1	TRBD1	14	once	TRBJ1-5	TGCAGCGTTGGCGAGACAGGGGTGGATCAGCCCCAGCATTTT	CSVGETGVDQPQHF
TRBV6-1	NA	13	medium-sized	TRBJ2-7	TGTGCCAGCAGTCCCCCAGAGGGGGACGAGCAGTACTTC	CASSPPEGDEQYF
TRBV20-1	NA	13	NA	TRBJ1-4	TGCAGTGCTAGGTGGAGTGCGGATGAAAAACTGTTTTTT	CSARWSADEKLFF
TRBV29-1	NA	14	NA	TRBJ1-1	TGCAGCGTCGGGACACCGGAAGGGAACACTGAAGCTTTCTTT	CSVGTPEGNTEAFF
TRBV11-2	NA	16	NA	TRBJ2-3	TGTGCCAGCAGCTTAGCCATGGGCAGGGTAGCAGATACGCAGTATTTT	CASSLAMGRVADTQYF
TRBV20-1	TRBD1	15	few	TRBJ1-1	TGCAGTGCTAGAGAAGCGGACAGGGGGAACACTGAAGCTTTCTTT	CSAREADRGNTEAFF
TRBV15	NA	16	NA	TRBJ1-6	TGTGCCGCCAGCAGAGATCAACGGCAGAGAGTCTCACCCCTCCACTTT	CAASRDQRQRVSPLHF